This entry lists 9 T cell receptor beta chains sequenced from one sample in a study of early T cells in non-severe SARS-CoV-2 infection. TCRdb independently ran MiXCR on the 5' RACE reads; one entry per CDR3 protein. The sample yields about 110,000 distinct CDR3 sequences, around 13% seen once. The specimen comprised whole blood, sampled at baseline. All receptors derive from an adult who was a healthcare worker with PCR-confirmed SARS-CoV-2 infection or an uninfected control (not recorded which).

The J gene is TRBJ1-1, the V gene TRBV30; 7 bases are a match to TRBD1. This CDR3 has 13 residues. Germline V gene data show CDR1 as GTSNPN and CDR2 as SVGIG (reference sequence). J gave up 4 bases and V 3 bases, and 5 bases lay outside the gene matches. The DNA for the CDR3 is TGTGCCTGGAGGTCCGGGACAGTCACTGAAGCTTTCTTT. Its protein product is CAWRSGTVTEAFF. The complete variable domain, with remaining parts taken from reference TRBV30 and TRBJ1-1, reads SQTIHQWPATLVQPVGSPLSLECTVEGTSNPNLYWYRQAAGRGLQLLFYSVGIGQISSEVPQNLSASRPQDRQFILSSKKLLLSDSGFYLCAWRSGTVTEAFFGQGTRLTVV.

There are a few counts of this clonotype. V is TRBV3-1 and J is TRBJ2-4, with 8 bases identical to TRBD2. Germline loops: CDR1 LGHDT, CDR2 YNNKEL (reference sequence). This CDR3 has 14 amino acids. V trimming: 1 base; J trimming: 5 bases; junction bases outside the gene matches: 1. DNA of the CDR3: TGTGCCAGCAGCCAAGCGGGGGGGCAAAACATTCAGTACTTC. Encoded protein: CASSQAGGQNIQYF.

A few counts support this clonotype. V and J are TRBV29-1 and TRBJ1-4; D may be TRBD1 (5 bases). Germline V gene lookup returns CDR1 SQVTM and CDR2 ANQGSEA. V was trimmed by 4 bases and J by 8 bases, leaving 11 bases between them. This CDR3 is built from 12 residues. The chain's CDR3 is CSVGRGREKLFF. The CDR3 DNA reads as TGCAGCGTTGGGAGGGGCAGGGAAAAACTGTTTTTT. The full variable domain, completed using reference TRBV29-1 and TRBJ1-4, is SAVISQKPSRDICQRGTSLTIQCQVDSQVTMMFWYRQQPGQSLTLIATANQGSEATYESGFVIDKFPISRPNLTFSTLTVSNMSPEDSSIYLCSVGRGREKLFFGSGTQLSVL.

This clonotype has more than one count but fewer than ten. The chain joins TRBV28 to TRBJ1-6; no clear D gene. V was trimmed by 5 bases and J by 10 bases, leaving 15 bases between them. Germline CDR1 MDHEN, CDR2 SYDVKM. This CDR3 is built from 14 residues. The CDR3 here is CASSTDGGKSPLHF. Here the CDR3 DNA reads TGTGCCAGCAGTACTGACGGCGGGAAATCACCCCTCCACTTT. Complete variable domain (other parts from reference TRBV28 and TRBJ1-6): DVKVTQSSRYLVKRTGEKVFLECVQDMDHENMFWYRQDPGLGLRLIYFSYDVKMKEKGDIPEGYSVSREKKERFSLILESASTNQTSMYLCASSTDGGKSPLHFGNGTRLTVT.

This clonotype has just a few counts. The chain links TRBV28 to TRBJ1-4, with D uncertain. Germline values: CDR1 MDHEN, CDR2 SYDVKM. The CDR3 is 12 amino acids. Between the trimmed V and J ends, which lost 2 bases and 4 bases, there was a span of 2 bases. The CDR3 protein is CASSLLNEKLFF. For the CDR3, the DNA is TGTGCCAGCAGTTTACTTAATGAAAAACTGTTTTTT.

The chain combines TRBV5-1 with TRBJ1-5, with no clear D. The V end was cut by 0 bases, the J end by 4 bases, with 11 bases between. There are 15 residues in the CDR3. Germline CDR1 reads SGHRS; CDR2 reads YFSETQ. The CDR3 loop reads CASSLGWADNQPQHF. For the CDR3, the DNA is TGCGCCAGCAGCTTGGGGTGGGCCGATAATCAGCCCCAGCATTTT.

Details on this clonotype: At one end, the junction sequence differs from germline, possibly due to a read error. The chain uses TRBV28 and TRBJ1-6, with unresolved D. The CDR3 totals 11 residues. Germline assignment: CDR1 MDHEN and CDR2 SYDVKM. The CDR3 loop reads CASSLGIVSEF. CDR3 sequence (DNA): TGTGCCAGCAGTTTAGGGATAGTGTCCGAATTT. The variable domain in full, completed from reference TRBV28 and TRBJ1-6, reads DVKVTQSSRYLVKRTGEKVFLECVQDMDHENMFWYRQDPGLGLRLIYFSYDVKMKEKGDIPEGYSVSREKKERFSLILESASTNQTSMYLCASSLGIVSEFGNGTRLTVT.

This clonotype was seen at least ten times. The genes are TRBV12-3 or TRBV12-4 and TRBJ1-2, with a weak D call TRBD1 (6 bases). The CDR3 has 14 amino acids. V was cut by 8 bases and J by 4 bases, with 17 bases left in between. The CDR3 spells CASGTGLLSYGYTF. CDR3 nucleotide sequence: TGTGCCAGCGGCACAGGGCTCTTGTCCTATGGCTACACCTTC.

The rearrangement links TRBV7-8 to TRBJ1-6; the D gene is possibly TRBD1 (6 bases). In germline, CDR1 is SGHVS, CDR2 FQNEAQ. CDR3 size: 18 residues. Trimming removed 0 bases from V and 3 bases from J, with 15 bases in between. CDR3 residues: CASSLAGGASSYNSPLHF. The CDR3 DNA is TGTGCCAGCAGCTTAGCGGGGGGGGCCTCGAGCTATAATTCACCCCTCCACTTT.